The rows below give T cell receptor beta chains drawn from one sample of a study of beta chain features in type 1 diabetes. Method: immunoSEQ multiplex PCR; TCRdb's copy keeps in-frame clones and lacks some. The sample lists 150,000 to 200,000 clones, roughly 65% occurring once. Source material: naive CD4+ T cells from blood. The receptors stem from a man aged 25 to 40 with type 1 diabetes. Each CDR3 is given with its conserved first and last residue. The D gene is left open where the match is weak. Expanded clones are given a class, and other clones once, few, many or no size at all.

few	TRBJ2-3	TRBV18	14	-	CASPGSGSTDTQYF	TGTGCCAGCCCTGGTTCGGGCAGCACAGATACGCAGTATTTT
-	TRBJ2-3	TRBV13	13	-	CASSPGGPDTQYF	TGTGCCAGCAGCCCAGGAGGCCCAGATACGCAGTATTTT
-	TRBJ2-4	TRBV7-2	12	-	CASSLVGNIQYF	TGTGCCAGCAGCTTAGTGGGAAACATTCAGTACTTC
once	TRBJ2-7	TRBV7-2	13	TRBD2	CASSLAGTYEQYF	TGTGCCAGCAGCCTAGCGGGGACCTACGAGCAGTACTTC
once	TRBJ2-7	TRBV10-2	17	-	CASSESVSSGWQYEQYF	TGCGCCAGCAGTGAGTCGGTCTCCTCAGGTTGGCAGTACGAGCAGTACTTC
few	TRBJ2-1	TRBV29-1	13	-	CSVERDSRDEQFF	TGCAGCGTTGAGAGGGACTCCCGGGATGAGCAGTTCTTC
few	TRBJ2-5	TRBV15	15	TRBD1	CATSREGQGVGTQYF	TGTGCCACCAGCAGAGAAGGACAGGGCGTCGGGACCCAGTACTTC
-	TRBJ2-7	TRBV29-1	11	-	CSVRRSYEQYF	TGCAGCGTCCGAAGAAGCTACGAGCAGTACTTC
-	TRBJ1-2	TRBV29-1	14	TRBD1	CSVDGTAFPYGYTF	TGCAGCGTTGATGGGACAGCCTTTCCCTATGGCTACACCTTC
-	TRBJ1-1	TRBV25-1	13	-	CASTPEVTGGAFF	TGTGCCAGCACCCCTGAGGTGACAGGAGGAGCTTTCTTT
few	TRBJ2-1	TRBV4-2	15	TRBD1	CASSQGGQDYNEQFF	TGTGCCAGCAGCCAAGGGGGACAGGACTACAATGAGCAGTTCTTC
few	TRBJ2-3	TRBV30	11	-	CAWLSTDTQYF	TGTGCCTGGCTAAGCACAGATACGCAGTATTTT
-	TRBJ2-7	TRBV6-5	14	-	CASSYHPGDYEQYF	TGTGCCAGCAGTTACCACCCGGGGGACTACGAGCAGTACTTC
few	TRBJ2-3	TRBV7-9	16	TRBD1	CASSFGDRAFTDTQYF	TGTGCCAGCAGCTTTGGGGACAGGGCTTTCACAGATACGCAGTATTTT
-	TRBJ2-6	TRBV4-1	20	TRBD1	CASSQDDLGTDHSGANVLTF	TGCGCCAGCAGCCAAGACGACCTAGGGACAGACCACTCTGGGGCCAACGTCCTGACTTTC
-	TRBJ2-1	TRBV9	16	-	CASSPREGAKYNEQFF	TGTGCCAGCAGCCCCAGGGAGGGGGCGAAGTACAATGAGCAGTTCTTC
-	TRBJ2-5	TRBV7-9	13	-	CASSPSGPPTQYF	TGTGCCAGCAGCCCGAGCGGCCCCCCGACCCAGTACTTC
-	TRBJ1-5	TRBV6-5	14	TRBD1	CASSTTGVKQPQHF	TGTGCCAGCAGTACAACAGGGGTGAAGCAGCCCCAGCATTTT
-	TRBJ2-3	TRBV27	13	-	CASSLSAPDTQYF	TGTGCCAGCAGTTTATCGGCTCCAGATACGCAGTATTTT
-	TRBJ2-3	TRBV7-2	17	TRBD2	CASSLVASGGKGDTQYF	TGTGCCAGCAGCTTAGTGGCTAGCGGGGGGAAAGGAGATACGCAGTATTTT
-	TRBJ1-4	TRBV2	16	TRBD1	CASSQDRFSTNEKLFF	TGTGCCAGCAGCCAGGACAGGTTTTCAACTAATGAAAAACTGTTTTTT
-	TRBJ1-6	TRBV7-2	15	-	CASSSTPAVNSPLHF	TGTGCCAGCAGCTCGACTCCGGCGGTTAATTCACCCCTCCACTTT
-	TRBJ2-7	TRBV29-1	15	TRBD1	CSVADFRGLSYEQYF	TGCAGCGTAGCCGACTTCAGGGGGCTTTCCTACGAGCAGTACTTC
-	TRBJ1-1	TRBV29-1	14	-	CSVEWVAMNTEAFF	TGCAGCGTTGAGTGGGTAGCGATGAACACTGAAGCTTTCTTT
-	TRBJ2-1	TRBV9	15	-	CASSAGQSSYNEQFF	TGTGCCAGCAGCGCAGGACAGAGCTCCTACAATGAGCAGTTCTTC
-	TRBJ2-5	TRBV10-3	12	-	CAISRTQETQYF	TGTGCCATCAGCCGGACACAAGAGACCCAGTACTTC
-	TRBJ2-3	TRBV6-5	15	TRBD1	CASSSAEGGQDTQYF	TGTGCCAGCAGTTCCGCGGAAGGGGGCCAAGATACGCAGTATTTT
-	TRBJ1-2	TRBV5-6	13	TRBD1	CASSLGQDSGYTF	TGTGCCAGCAGCCTGGGACAGGATTCGGGCTACACCTTC
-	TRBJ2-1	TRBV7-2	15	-	CASSFSVVTRVEQFF	TGTGCCAGCAGCTTTTCCGTAGTGACCCGCGTGGAGCAGTTCTTC
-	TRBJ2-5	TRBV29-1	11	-	CSGEIKETQYF	TGCAGCGGTGAGATCAAAGAGACCCAGTACTTC
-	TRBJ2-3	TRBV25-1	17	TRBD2	CASSHFGRAAGTDTQYF	TGTGCCAGCAGCCACTTTGGGAGGGCCGCAGGGACAGATACGCAGTATTTT
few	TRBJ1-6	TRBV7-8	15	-	CASSLGLTNNSPLHF	TGTGCCAGCAGCTTAGGACTGACAAATAATTCACCCCTCCACTTT
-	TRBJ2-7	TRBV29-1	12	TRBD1	CSVEGQGYEQYF	TGCAGCGTTGAAGGACAGGGCTACGAGCAGTACTTC
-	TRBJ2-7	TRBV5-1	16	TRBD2	CASSFLAGEGSGEQYF	TGCGCCAGCAGCTTTCTAGCGGGGGAAGGCTCGGGAGAGCAGTACTTC
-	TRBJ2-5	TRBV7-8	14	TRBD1	CASSGPGQQETQYF	TGTGCCAGCAGCGGACCGGGACAGCAAGAGACCCAGTACTTC
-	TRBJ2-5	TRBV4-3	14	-	CASSHSQGLETQYF	TGCGCCAGCAGCCATTCGCAGGGTTTAGAGACCCAGTACTTC
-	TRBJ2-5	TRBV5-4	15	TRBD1	CASSLPGQGAETQYF	TGTGCCAGCAGCCTTCCGGGACAGGGAGCAGAGACCCAGTACTTC
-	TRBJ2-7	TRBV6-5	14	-	CASSYSKRDYEQYF	TGTGCCAGCAGTTACTCGAAGAGGGACTACGAGCAGTACTTC
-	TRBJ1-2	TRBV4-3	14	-	CASSQGARGKGYTF	TGCGCCAGCAGCCAAGGGGCAAGGGGAAAAGGCTACACCTTC
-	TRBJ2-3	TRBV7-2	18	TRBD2	CASSSERGGGPTRISQYF	TGTGCCAGCAGCTCAGAGAGAGGCGGGGGGCCTACTCGGATCTCGCAGTATTTT
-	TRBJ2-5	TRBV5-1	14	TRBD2	CASSTGTREVTQYF	TGCGCCAGCAGCACTGGGACTAGAGAGGTGACCCAGTACTTC
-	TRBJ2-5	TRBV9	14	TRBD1	CASSVADREETQYF	TGTGCCAGCAGCGTAGCCGACAGGGAAGAGACCCAGTACTTC
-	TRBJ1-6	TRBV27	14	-	CASGDRFSNSPLHF	TGTGCCAGCGGTGACCGGTTCTCTAATTCACCCCTCCACTTT
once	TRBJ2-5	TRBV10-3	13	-	CAISWAEQETQYF	TGTGCCATCAGCTGGGCGGAACAAGAGACCCAGTACTTC
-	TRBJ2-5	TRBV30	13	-	CAFGVGAQETQYF	TGTGCCTTCGGGGTAGGGGCCCAAGAGACCCAGTACTTC
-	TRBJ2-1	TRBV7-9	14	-	CASSLVSLLDEQFF	TGTGCCAGCAGCTTAGTTTCCCTACTAGATGAGCAGTTCTTC
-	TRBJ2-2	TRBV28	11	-	CASTQPGELFF	TGTGCCAGCACCCAACCCGGGGAGCTGTTTTTT
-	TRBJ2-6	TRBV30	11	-	CAWNRANVLTF	TGTGCCTGGAACAGGGCCAACGTCCTGACTTTC
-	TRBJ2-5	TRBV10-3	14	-	CAISDGTGQETQYF	TGTGCCATCAGTGACGGAACAGGACAAGAGACCCAGTACTTC
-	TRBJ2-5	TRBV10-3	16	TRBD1	CAISRTGGVLQETQYF	TGTGCCATCAGCAGGACAGGGGGGGTCCTACAAGAGACCCAGTACTTC
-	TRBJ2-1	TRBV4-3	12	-	CASSQVNDEQFF	TGCGCCAGCAGCCAAGTAAACGATGAGCAGTTCTTC
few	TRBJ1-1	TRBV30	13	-	CAWSVQVGTEAFF	TGTGCCTGGAGTGTCCAGGTTGGCACTGAAGCTTTCTTT
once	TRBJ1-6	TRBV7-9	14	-	CASSFQLGDSPLHF	TGTGCCAGCAGCTTCCAATTGGGGGATTCACCCCTCCACTTT
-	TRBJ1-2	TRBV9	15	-	CASSGQTGFPSGYTF	TGTGCCAGCAGCGGCCAGACAGGTTTTCCTTCTGGCTACACCTTC